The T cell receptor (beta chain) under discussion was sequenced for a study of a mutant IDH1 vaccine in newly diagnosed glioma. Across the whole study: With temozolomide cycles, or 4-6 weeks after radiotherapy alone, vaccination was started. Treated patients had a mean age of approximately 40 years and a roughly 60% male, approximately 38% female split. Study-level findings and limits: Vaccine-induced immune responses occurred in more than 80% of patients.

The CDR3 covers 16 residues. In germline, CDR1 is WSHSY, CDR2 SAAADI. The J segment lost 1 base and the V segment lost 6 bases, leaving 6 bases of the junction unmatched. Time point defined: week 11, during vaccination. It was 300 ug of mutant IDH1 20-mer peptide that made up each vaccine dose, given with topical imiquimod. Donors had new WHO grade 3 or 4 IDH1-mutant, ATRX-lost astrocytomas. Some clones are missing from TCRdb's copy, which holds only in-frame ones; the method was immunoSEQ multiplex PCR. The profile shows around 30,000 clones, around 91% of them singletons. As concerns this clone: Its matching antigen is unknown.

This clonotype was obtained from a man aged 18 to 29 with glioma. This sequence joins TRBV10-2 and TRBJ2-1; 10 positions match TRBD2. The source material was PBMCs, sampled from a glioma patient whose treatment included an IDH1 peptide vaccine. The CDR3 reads CASSASGRYSYNEQFF. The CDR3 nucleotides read TGCGCCAGCAGCGCTAGCGGGAGATATTCCTACAATGAGCAGTTCTTC.